A selection of T cell receptor beta chains follows, all from one sample in a study of blood T cells in healthy people across ages. TCRdb used MiXCR to reprocess the 5' RACE reads, holding one entry per CDR3 protein. This sample has 1.5 million to 2 million distinct CDR3 sequences, with about 50% found just once. The sample comprised blood. The receptors stem from a woman aged 40 to 50 in good health. The CDR3 runs from the conserved cysteine through the conserved F or W. The D gene is left open where the match is weak. Expanded clones are given a class, and other clones once, few, many or no size at all.

j_gene	v_gene	abundance	d_gene	CDR3aa	CDR3nt
TRBJ2-2	TRBV7-9	NA	TRBD1	CASRRTGTGELFF	TGTGCCAGCAGGCGGACAGGGACCGGGGAGCTGTTTTTT
TRBJ2-1	TRBV20-1	few	TRBD2	CSARDLAGGTGNEQFF	TGCAGTGCTAGAGATCTAGCGGGGGGAACTGGGAATGAGCAGTTCTTC
TRBJ1-2	TRBV10-3	once	TRBD1	CAISRGQAGGYTF	TGTGCCATCAGCCGTGGACAGGCTGGTGGCTACACCTTC
TRBJ2-1	TRBV6-5	NA	TRBD2	CASGRLAGVSNEQFF	TGTGCCAGCGGAAGACTAGCGGGGGTCTCCAATGAGCAGTTCTTC
TRBJ2-3	TRBV7-8	NA	NA	CASNDSPTLLTDTQYF	TGTGCCAGCAACGACAGCCCAACACTTCTCACAGATACGCAGTATTTT
TRBJ2-1	TRBV14	few	NA	CASSQDETVGWNEQFF	TGTGCCAGCAGCCAAGACGAGACAGTTGGGTGGAATGAGCAGTTCTTC
TRBJ1-5	TRBV20-1	few	NA	CSARDGRRQPQHF	TGCAGTGCTAGAGATGGCAGGCGTCAGCCCCAGCATTTT
TRBJ2-7	TRBV20-1	few	TRBD2	CSARAGLAFLQYF	TGCAGTGCTAGAGCGGGACTAGCTTTCCTGCAGTACTTC
TRBJ2-7	TRBV28	NA	NA	CASSVGGNSYEQYF	TGTGCCAGCAGTGTCGGAGGGAATTCCTACGAGCAGTACTTC
TRBJ1-2	TRBV11-1	NA	NA	CASSPGQPGAGYTF	TGTGCCAGCAGCCCCGGACAGCCCGGAGCGGGCTACACCTTC
TRBJ2-3	TRBV9	few	NA	CASSVGAATSTDTQYF	TGTGCCAGCAGCGTAGGGGCAGCAACTAGCACAGATACGCAGTATTTT
TRBJ1-2	TRBV5-5	NA	NA	CASNLVKGTTNYGYTF	TGTGCCAGCAACTTGGTGAAGGGGACCACTAACTATGGCTACACCTTC
TRBJ2-5	TRBV12-3/TRBV12-4	many	TRBD2	CASSLAGLAETQYF	TGTGCCAGCAGTTTAGCGGGACTAGCGGAGACCCAGTACTTC
TRBJ2-3	TRBV5-1	NA	TRBD2	CAGRKGLAATDTQYF	TGCGCCGGCAGAAAGGGACTAGCGGCGACAGATACGCAGTATTTT
TRBJ2-6	TRBV3-1	NA	TRBD2	CASSPTDGRPGANVLTF	TGTGCCAGCAGCCCAACGGACGGGAGGCCTGGGGCCAACGTCCTGACTTTC
TRBJ2-6	TRBV7-2	few	NA	CASRDGSGANVLTF	TGTGCCAGCAGGGACGGGTCAGGGGCCAACGTCCTGACTTTC
TRBJ2-1	TRBV28	NA	TRBD2	CASSFPVNPVAGGYGSYNEQFF	TGTGCCAGCAGTTTCCCCGTGAACCCCGTAGCGGGGGGATACGGCTCCTACAATGAGCAGTTCTTC
TRBJ2-3	TRBV28	NA	NA	CASSSRVGVTDTQYF	TGTGCCAGCAGTTCTCGGGTGGGCGTCACAGATACGCAGTATTTT
TRBJ2-3	TRBV7-6	many	TRBD2	CASSPGGNPPTQYF	TGTGCCAGCAGCCCCGGGGGGAACCCTCCTACGCAGTATTTT
TRBJ2-1	TRBV7-2	few	TRBD2	CASSLELAGLLHNEQFF	TGTGCCAGCAGCTTAGAACTAGCGGGGCTTTTGCACAATGAGCAGTTCTTC
TRBJ2-7	TRBV4-3	NA	NA	CASSPSLAQGVYEQYF	TGCGCCAGCAGCCCCTCTCTAGCGCAAGGGGTCTACGAGCAGTACTTC
TRBJ2-7	TRBV7-2	NA	NA	CASSLSELSSYEQYF	TGTGCCAGCAGCTTATCCGAACTAAGCTCCTACGAGCAGTACTTC
TRBJ1-2	TRBV5-1	NA	TRBD1	CASSPGQRDGYTF	TGCGCCAGCAGCCCGGGACAGAGAGATGGCTACACCTTC
TRBJ2-5	TRBV6-5	NA	NA	CASWGTRRTQYF	TGTGCCAGCTGGGGAACTCGGAGGACCCAGTACTTC
TRBJ2-7	TRBV3-1	NA	NA	CASSQDLLRSYEQYF	TGTGCCAGCAGCCAAGATCTACTTAGATCCTACGAGCAGTACTTC
TRBJ2-1	TRBV7-9	NA	NA	CASILGSSTTYNEQFF	TGTGCCAGCATCCTGGGATCCTCCACGACCTACAATGAGCAGTTCTTC
TRBJ2-3	TRBV7-2	NA	NA	CAGSIRRGLGDTQYF	TGTGCCGGCAGCATAAGGCGAGGGCTTGGGGATACGCAGTATTTT
TRBJ2-6	TRBV29-1	few	NA	CSVSRGGISGANVLTF	TGCAGCGTCTCCAGGGGGGGGATCTCTGGGGCCAACGTCCTGACTTTC
TRBJ2-1	TRBV2	NA	NA	CASQRSGGPLGEQFF	TGTGCCTCGCAGCGGTCCGGGGGTCCCCTAGGAGAGCAGTTCTTC
TRBJ2-1	TRBV10-3	NA	NA	CAISQTGEQFF	TGTGCCATCAGCCAGACTGGGGAACAGTTCTTC
TRBJ2-5	TRBV7-2	NA	NA	CASSRRGPGETQYF	TGTGCCAGCAGCCGCAGGGGACCTGGGGAGACCCAGTACTTC
TRBJ2-3	TRBV20-1	few	TRBD1	CSARPRQGRTAQYF	TGCAGTGCTAGGCCTCGACAGGGTCGGACCGCGCAGTATTTT
TRBJ1-5	TRBV20-1	once	NA	CSASQGAFSNQPQHF	TGCAGTGCTTCCCAGGGAGCGTTTAGCAATCAGCCCCAGCATTTT
TRBJ2-4	TRBV11-2	NA	NA	CASSLEPGYGEQDIQYF	TGTGCCAGCAGCTTAGAGCCAGGGTATGGTGAGCAGGACATTCAGTACTTC
TRBJ1-2	TRBV6-4	few	NA	CASSQTHNYGYTF	TGTGCCAGCAGTCAAACTCATAACTATGGCTACACCTTC
TRBJ2-1	TRBV14	NA	NA	CASSQDLTANEQFF	TGTGCCAGCAGCCAAGATCTTACGGCTAATGAGCAGTTCTTC
TRBJ2-5	TRBV28	NA	NA	CASSFSAWETQYF	TGTGCCAGCAGTTTTTCAGCGTGGGAGACCCAGTACTTC
TRBJ2-1	TRBV7-9	NA	TRBD2	CASTLLLRGFYNEQFF	TGTGCCAGCACCCTTTTATTGCGGGGGTTCTACAATGAGCAGTTCTTC
TRBJ1-1	TRBV5-1	few	NA	CASSSTGPEAFF	TGCGCCAGCAGCTCAACAGGCCCTGAAGCTTTCTTT
TRBJ2-5	TRBV11-3	NA	NA	CASSQSRGGTQYF	TGTGCCAGCAGCCAAAGCAGGGGGGGGACCCAGTACTTC
TRBJ2-7	TRBV15	NA	NA	CATSRDEAPLYF	TGTGCCACCAGCAGAGATGAAGCACCTTTGTACTTC
TRBJ2-3	TRBV12-3/TRBV12-4	NA	NA	CASSFLQRGTDTQYF	TGTGCCAGCAGTTTTCTCCAGCGGGGCACAGATACGCAGTATTTT
TRBJ2-7	TRBV7-6	few	NA	CASSFGRGGEQYF	TGTGCCAGCAGCTTCGGGCGGGGTGGGGAGCAGTACTTC
TRBJ2-7	TRBV5-6	NA	TRBD1	CASGPGQLYNEQYF	TGTGCCAGCGGACCGGGACAGCTCTACAATGAGCAGTACTTC
TRBJ2-7	TRBV21-1	few	NA	CASSNGDGQSTTYEQYF	TGTGCCAGCAGCAATGGGGATGGACAGTCAACCACCTACGAGCAGTACTTC
TRBJ2-3	TRBV28	NA	NA	CASMGAHYTQYF	TGTGCCAGCATGGGGGCCCACTATACGCAGTATTTT
TRBJ2-1	TRBV6-2/TRBV6-3	NA	NA	CASSHEVWGRSSYNEQFF	TGTGCCAGCAGCCACGAGGTTTGGGGGAGGAGCTCCTACAATGAGCAGTTCTTC
TRBJ2-7	TRBV6-6	NA	NA	CASSLERDWKTLYF	TGTGCCAGCAGTCTGGAGAGGGACTGGAAGACCCTGTACTTC